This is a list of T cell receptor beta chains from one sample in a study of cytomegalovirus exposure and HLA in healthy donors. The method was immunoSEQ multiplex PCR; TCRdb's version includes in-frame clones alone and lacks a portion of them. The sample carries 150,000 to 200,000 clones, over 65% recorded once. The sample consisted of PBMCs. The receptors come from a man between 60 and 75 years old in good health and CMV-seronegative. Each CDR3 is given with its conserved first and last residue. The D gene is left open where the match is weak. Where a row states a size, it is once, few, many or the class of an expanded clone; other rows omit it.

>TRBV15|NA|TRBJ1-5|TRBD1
CATTVGTGGNQPQHF
TGTGCCACCACCGTCGGGACAGGGGGTAATCAGCCCCAGCATTTT
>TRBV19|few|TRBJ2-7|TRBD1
CASKGTANTPYEQYF
TGTGCCAGTAAGGGGACAGCAAACACACCTTACGAGCAGTACTTC
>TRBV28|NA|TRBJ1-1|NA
CATTRNTEAFF
TGTGCCACTACGAGGAACACTGAAGCTTTCTTT
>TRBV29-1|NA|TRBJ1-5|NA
CSVETGLGNQPQHF
TGCAGCGTTGAAACAGGTCTCGGCAATCAGCCCCAGCATTTT
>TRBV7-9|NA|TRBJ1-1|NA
CASSSIRVPRSAFF
TGTGCCAGCAGCTCAATCAGGGTGCCCCGGTCGGCTTTCTTT
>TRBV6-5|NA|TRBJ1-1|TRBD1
CASTQGAAAFF
TGTGCCAGCACGCAGGGGGCTGCAGCTTTCTTT
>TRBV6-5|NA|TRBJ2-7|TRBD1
CASRLGQVIYEQYF
TGTGCCAGCAGACTGGGACAGGTCATCTACGAGCAGTACTTC
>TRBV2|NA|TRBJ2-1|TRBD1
CASSGRVRDRAVNEQFF
TGTGCCAGCAGTGGAAGGGTAAGGGACAGGGCCGTGAATGAGCAGTTCTTC
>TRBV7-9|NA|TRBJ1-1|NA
CSSSYGQVGAFF
TGTTCCAGCAGCTATGGACAAGTGGGAGCTTTCTTT
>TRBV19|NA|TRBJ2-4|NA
CASSGRGNVIQYF
TGTGCCAGTAGTGGCCGGGGGAATGTCATTCAGTACTTC
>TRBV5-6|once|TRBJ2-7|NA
CASSLAGQDYEQYF
TGTGCCAGCAGCTTGGCAGGTCAGGACTACGAGCAGTACTTC
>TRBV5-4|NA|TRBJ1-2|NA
CASSLRGQDYGYTF
TGTGCCAGCAGCTTGAGGGGACAAGACTATGGCTACACCTTC
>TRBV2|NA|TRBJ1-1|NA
CASRSGVSTEAFF
TGTGCCAGCAGATCAGGGGTTAGCACTGAAGCTTTCTTT
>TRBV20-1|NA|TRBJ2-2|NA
CSAYSTGELFF
TGCAGTGCTTACAGCACCGGGGAGCTGTTTTTT
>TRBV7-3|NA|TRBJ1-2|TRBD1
CASSLEGTGDYGYTF
TGTGCCAGCAGCTTAGAAGGGACAGGGGACTATGGCTACACCTTC
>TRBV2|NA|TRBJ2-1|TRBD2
CASNSGVYNEQFF
TGTGCCAGCAACAGCGGGGTATACAATGAGCAGTTCTTC